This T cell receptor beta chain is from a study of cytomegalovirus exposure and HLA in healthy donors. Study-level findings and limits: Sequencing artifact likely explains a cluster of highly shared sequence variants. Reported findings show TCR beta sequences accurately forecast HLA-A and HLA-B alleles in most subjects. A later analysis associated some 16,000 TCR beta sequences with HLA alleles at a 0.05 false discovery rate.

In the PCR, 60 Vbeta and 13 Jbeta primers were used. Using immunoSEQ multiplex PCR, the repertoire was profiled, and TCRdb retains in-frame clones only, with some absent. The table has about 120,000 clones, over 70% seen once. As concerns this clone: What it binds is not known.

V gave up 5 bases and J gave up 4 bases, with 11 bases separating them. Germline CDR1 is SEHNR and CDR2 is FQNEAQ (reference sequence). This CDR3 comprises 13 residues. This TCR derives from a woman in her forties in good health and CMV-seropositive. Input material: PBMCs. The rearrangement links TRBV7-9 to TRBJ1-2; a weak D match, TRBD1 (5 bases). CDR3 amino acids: CASSPGTGYGYTF. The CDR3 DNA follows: TGTGCCAGCAGCCCTGGTACAGGCTATGGCTACACCTTC.